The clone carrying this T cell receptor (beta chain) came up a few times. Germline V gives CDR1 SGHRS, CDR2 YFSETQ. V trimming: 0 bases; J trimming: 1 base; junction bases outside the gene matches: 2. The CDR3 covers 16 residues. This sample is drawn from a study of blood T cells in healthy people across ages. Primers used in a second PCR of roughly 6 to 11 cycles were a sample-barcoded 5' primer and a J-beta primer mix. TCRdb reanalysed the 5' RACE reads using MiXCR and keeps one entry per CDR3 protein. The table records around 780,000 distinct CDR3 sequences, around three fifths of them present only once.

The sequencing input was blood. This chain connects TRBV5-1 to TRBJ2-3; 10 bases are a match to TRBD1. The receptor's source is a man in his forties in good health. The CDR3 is CASSLAGTGGTDTQYF. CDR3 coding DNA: TGCGCCAGCAGCTTGGCTGGGACAGGGGGCACAGATACGCAGTATTTT.